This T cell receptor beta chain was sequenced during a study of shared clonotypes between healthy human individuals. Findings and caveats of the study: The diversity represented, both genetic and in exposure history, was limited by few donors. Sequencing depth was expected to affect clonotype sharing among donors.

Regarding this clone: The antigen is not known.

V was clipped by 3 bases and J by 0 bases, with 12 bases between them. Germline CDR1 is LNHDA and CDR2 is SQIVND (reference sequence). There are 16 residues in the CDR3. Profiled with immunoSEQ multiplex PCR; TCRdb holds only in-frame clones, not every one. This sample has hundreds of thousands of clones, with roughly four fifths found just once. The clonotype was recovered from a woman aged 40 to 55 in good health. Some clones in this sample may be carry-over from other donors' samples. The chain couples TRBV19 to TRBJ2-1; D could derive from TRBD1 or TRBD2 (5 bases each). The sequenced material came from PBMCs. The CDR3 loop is CASSISGAGSYNEQFF. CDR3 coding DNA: TGTGCCAGTAGTATTTCCGGGGCAGGCTCCTACAATGAGCAGTTCTTC.